This T cell receptor beta chain was documented in a study of blood T cell repertoires in COVID-19. Whole-study context: Italy, Spain and the United States were the sources of the convalescent and acute COVID-19 samples. In each case, the material was cDNA or gDNA derived from T cells, B-cell-depleted T cells, or PBMCs.

CDR3 length: 18 amino acids. Between the trimmed V and J ends, which lost 2 bases and 0 bases, there was a span of 14 bases. Germline CDR1 MNHNS, CDR2 SASEGT. Assay: immunoSEQ multiplex PCR; the TCRdb copy retains only in-frame clones and omits some. The table lists 150,000 to 200,000 clones, about four fifths of them singletons. The chain couples TRBV6-1 to TRBJ2-6; tentatively, D is TRBD2 (5 bases). The source is a man aged 55 to 70 with active or convalescent COVID-19. Specimen: peripheral blood. CDR3 coding DNA: TGTGCCAGCAGTGAAATAGGACTCGATCACTCTGGGGCCAACGTCCTGACTTTC. This translates into CASSEIGLDHSGANVLTF.